The present entry profiles one T cell receptor (beta chain) with its context. Antigen: not known. Pools of viral peptides were used by the ViraFEST assay to expand antigen-specific CD4+ T cells ahead of sequencing. Following a 10-day culture, CD4+ T cells were purified. People in the vaccine group had not been infected with SARS-CoV-2 before, and their nucleocapsid antibodies were negative. Researchers reported culturing 2 million to 2.5 million PBMC in each well, adding 8 to 10 IU/ml IL-2 and roughly 10 ug/ml peptides. A half-volume exchange with IL-2 medium occurred on days 3 and 7. Some clones are missing from TCRdb's copy, which holds only in-frame ones; the method was immunoSEQ multiplex PCR. The sample has about 73,000 clones; 78% are singletons. CDR1 and CDR2 from the germline V gene are SGDLS and YYNGEE. Trimming removed 3 bases at V and 2 bases at J, with 13 bases between. The CDR3 has 15 residues.

These data are taken from a study of vaccination effects on CD4 cells after COVID-19. Findings and caveats of the study: Clones of infection and vaccine origin contracted markedly late after vaccination. Just 1 of 255 vaccine-induced clones in healthy recipients was cross-reactive.

The V gene is TRBV9, the J gene TRBJ2-3; the D call may be TRBD1 or TRBD2 (5 bases each). The source of this sequence is a human donor who received a COVID-19 vaccine. The sequences come from CD4+ T cells from PBMCs cultured with SARS-CoV-2 spike peptides, collected before COVID-19 vaccination. The CDR3 spells CASSAGAYFTDTQYF. CDR3 nucleotide sequence: TGTGCCAGCAGCGCCGGGGCTTACTTCACAGATACGCAGTATTTT.